This T cell receptor beta chain was sequenced in a study of CD8+CD57+ T cells in acquired aplastic anemia. Trimming removed 4 bases at V and 4 bases at J, with 7 bases between. The CDR3 has 11 amino acids. In germline, CDR1 is SQVTM, CDR2 ANQGSEA. Profiles of TCR beta VDJ and CDR3 were generated from a genomic DNA template. Via MiXCR, TCRdb re-called the reads, giving one row per CDR3 protein. The sample holds 90,000 to 120,000 distinct CDR3 sequences, less than 65% seen once. Input material: sorted CD4+, CD8+, or CD8+CD57+ T cells (not recorded which) from PBMCs. This chain joins TRBV29-1 and TRBJ1-2; D is unresolved. The sequence was obtained from a human donor in good health, serving as a control. CDR3 sequence: CSVVGAYGYTF. The CDR3 DNA reads as TGCAGCGTTGTTGGTGCCTATGGCTACACCTTC.